This entry describes one TCR beta chain. Only in-frame clones appear in the TCRdb table, and some are missing; sequencing was by immunoSEQ multiplex PCR. The sample has a few hundred thousand clones, 84% seen once. This specimen comes from a study of blood T cell repertoires in COVID-19. Study information: Acute and convalescent COVID-19 samples came from the United States, Italy and Spain. Sources were T cells, B-cell-depleted T cells, or PBMCs; the material itself was cDNA or gDNA.

This receptor was obtained from a human donor in a cohort sampled during active COVID-19. The source material was peripheral blood.

As DNA, the CDR3 is TGTGCCAGCAGCGTAGCTCCCCTAGCGGGACAAGAGACCCAGTACTTC. Protein product: CASSVAPLAGQETQYF. This chain uses TRBV9 with TRBJ2-5; 9 positions match TRBD2. Trimming cost V 0 bases and J 2 bases; bases outside gene matches: 5. The CDR3 consists of 16 residues. From germline, CDR1 is SGDLS and CDR2 YYNGEE.